The 22 T cell receptor beta chains below all came from one sample that was sequenced in a study of cytomegalovirus exposure and HLA in healthy donors. The primer mix had 60 Vbeta and 13 Jbeta primers. TCRdb's table, derived via immunoSEQ multiplex PCR, lists solely in-frame clones and lacks some. This sample has some 120,000 clones, with over 6.5% found just once. The sequenced sample was PBMCs. These receptors originate from a woman aged 40 to 55 in good health and CMV-seropositive.

This clone was seen repeatedly, ten times or more. The rearrangement uses TRBV27 and TRBJ1-1; TRBD1 might be the D (6 bases). V lost 5 bases, J lost 1 base, and 8 bases lay in between. The CDR3 has 13 residues. Germline V CDR1 and CDR2: MNHEY, SMNVEV (reference sequence). CDR3: CASSQQGNTEAFF. Written as DNA, the CDR3 is TGTGCCAGCAGTCAACAGGGGAACACTGAAGCTTTCTTT.

The CDR3, as DNA: TGCGCCAGCAGCATACCAACAGGGAACTATGGCTACACCTTC. Translation gives CASSIPTGNYGYTF. The chain links TRBV4-1 to TRBJ1-2, with a weak D call TRBD1 (6 bases). Germline loops: CDR1 MGHRA, CDR2 YSYEKL. The CDR3 runs to 14 residues. V shed 5 bases and J shed 2 bases, with 12 bases lying between them.

This clone occurred a few times. V usage is TRBV30 and J usage is TRBJ2-1, with a possible D match to TRBD1 (6 bases). Trimming cost V 5 bases and J 6 bases, with 11 bases left between them. The CDR3 contains 12 residues. Germline CDR1 GTSNPN, CDR2 SVGIG (reference sequence). This CDR3 is CAWGGGRNEQFF. The CDR3 DNA reads as TGTGCCTGGGGGGGCGGCCGCAATGAGCAGTTCTTC.

Concerning this clone itself: The junction and the germline gene differ at one end; a read error may be behind it. This chain links TRBV2 with TRBJ1-2, with D possibly being TRBD1 (6 bases). In germline, CDR1 is SNHLY, CDR2 FYNNEI. CDR3 size: 17 residues. DNA for the CDR3: TGTGCCAGCAGTGAAAATCCCGCAGGGGCCGCCGCCTATGACTACACCTTC. It encodes CASSENPAGAAAYDYTF.

The gene calls are TRBV27 and TRBJ2-3; D may be TRBD1 (5 bases). The CDR3 length is 13 residues. From germline, CDR1 is MNHEY and CDR2 SMNVEV (reference sequence). V dropped 5 bases and J dropped 6 bases, with 12 bases sitting between them. The CDR3 loop is CASSAPGFDTQYF. DNA for the CDR3: TGTGCCAGCAGTGCACCAGGGTTCGATACGCAGTATTTT.

This clone was observed a handful of times. CDR3 DNA: TGTGCCAGCAGTTACATGGGACAGGGACATGTTGAAAAACTGTTTTTT. The encoded protein is CASSYMGQGHVEKLFF. This rearrangement joins TRBV6-5 to TRBJ1-4, with 9 bases identical to TRBD1. Looked up from germline, CDR1 is MNHEY and CDR2 is SVGAGI. CDR3 length: 16 amino acids. The ends lost 2 bases at V and 7 bases at J; junction bases unmatched: 8.

J is TRBJ2-3 and V is TRBV19; 10 bases match TRBD1. The length of the CDR3 is 16 residues. In germline, CDR1 is LNHDA, CDR2 SQIVND (reference sequence). Trimming took 4 bases from V and 2 from J; bases not matched to a gene: 6. The DNA for the CDR3 is TGTGCCAGTAGTACCGACAGGGGGCTTACCACAGATACGCAGTATTTT. Translated: CASSTDRGLTTDTQYF.

The chain combines TRBV5-5 with TRBJ1-2; TRBD1 aligns across 8 bases. The CDR3 loop spans 14 amino acids. Germline-derived CDR1 and CDR2 are SGHKS and YYEKEE (reference sequence). Unmatched junction bases numbered 0, after V lost 1 base and J lost 1 base. The chain's CDR3 is CASSLTGGNYGYTF. The CDR3 DNA is TGTGCCAGCAGCTTGACAGGGGGTAACTATGGCTACACCTTC.

The table lists this clone with a few counts. V is TRBV7-6 and J is TRBJ2-1; 10 positions agree with TRBD2. CDR3 length: 14 amino acids. V shed 5 bases, J shed 10 bases, and the junction held 8 bases outside the gene matches. Per germline, CDR1 SGHVS and CDR2 FNYEAQ. CDR3 sequence: CASSMPGLALEQFF. The CDR3, as DNA: TGTGCCAGCAGCATGCCGGGACTAGCGTTGGAGCAGTTCTTC.

This chain links TRBV6-5 with TRBJ1-1, with D maybe TRBD1 (5 bases). The CDR3 runs 16 residues. The germline V gene encodes CDR1 MNHEY and CDR2 SVGAGI. With 4 bases removed from V and 1 base from J, the gap between germline ends came to 16 bases. The CDR3 nucleotides read TGTGCCAGCAGTTCTCGGGACTACCCGGGGAACACTGAAGCTTTCTTT. It yields the protein CASSSRDYPGNTEAFF.

A remark on this clone: At one of its ends the junction is not consistent with the germline gene, which may arise from a read error. The chain links TRBV5-1 to TRBJ2-1; D remains unclear. Germline values: CDR1 SGHRS, CDR2 YFSETQ. The CDR3 extends over 15 amino acids. DNA for the CDR3: TGCGCCAGCAGCTTGTTGGCAGGAAGATACAATGGGCAGTTCTTC. It specifies CASSLLAGRYNGQFF.

In its sample, this clone was seen a few times. The rearrangement links TRBV4-1 to TRBJ1-1, with 8 bases fitting TRBD1. The CDR3 consists of 13 residues. Losses at the gene ends were 3 bases for V and 7 bases for J; bases not matched to a gene: 4. Germline V gene sequence: CDR1 MGHRA, CDR2 YSYEKL. The CDR3, as DNA: TGCGCCAGCAGCCAGGACAGGGAGGTTGAAGCTTTCTTT. Translating it yields CASSQDREVEAFF.

The V call is TRBV28, the J call TRBJ1-2, with 8 bases fitting TRBD1. Per germline, CDR1 MDHEN and CDR2 SYDVKM. Trimming took 4 bases from V and 8 from J; bases not matched to a gene: 9. CDR3 size: 14 residues. CDR3 sequence reads: CASSSSRWDRGYTF. CDR3 bases: TGTGCCAGCAGTTCCTCGAGATGGGACAGGGGCTACACCTTC.

This clone was detected only a few times. This sequence joins TRBV7-2 and TRBJ1-5; D is possibly TRBD1 (5 bases). The CDR3 covers 17 residues. V shed 1 base and J shed 5 bases, with 18 bases lying between them. The germline V gene encodes CDR1 SGHTA and CDR2 FQGNSA. As DNA, the CDR3 is TGTGCCAGCAGCTTAGGTGTTTGGGCACAAGGGGATCAGCCCCAGCATTTT. Protein sequence: CASSLGVWAQGDQPQHF.

V usage is TRBV2 and J usage is TRBJ2-2; D is possibly TRBD1 (6 bases). The CDR3 length is 14 residues. V lost 6 bases and J lost 3, with 11 bases in between. Germline V CDR1 and CDR2: SNHLY, FYNNEI. CDR3 coding DNA: TGTGCCAGCAGATTACAGGGTTACACCGGGGAGCTGTTTTTT. This codes for CASRLQGYTGELFF.

The chain employs TRBV7-9 and TRBJ2-3, with D possibly being TRBD2 (5 bases). CDR1 is SEHNR, CDR2 FQNEAQ, per germline (reference sequence). This CDR3 is built from 13 residues. V shed 6 bases and J shed 2 bases, with 9 bases lying between them. In DNA form, the CDR3 reads TGTGCCAGCAGGAGGGAACCCACAGATACGCAGTATTTT. It yields the protein CASRREPTDTQYF.

This clone was observed a few times. The chain has TRBV7-8 and TRBJ2-1, with 12 positions matching TRBD1. V was pared by 6 bases and J by 7 bases, with 7 bases of the junction left unmatched. The germline V gene has CDR1 SGHVS and CDR2 FQNEAQ. The CDR3 is made up of 15 amino acids. The CDR3 region has the DNA TGTGCCAGCAGTTCCGGGACAGGGGGCGGGAATGAGCAGTTCTTC. Amino acid sequence: CASSSGTGGGNEQFF.

The chain employs TRBV5-1 and TRBJ2-7; 8 bases line up with TRBD1. V lost 0 bases to trimming and J lost 4 bases; unmatched junction nucleotides: 3. CDR1 SGHRS and CDR2 YFSETQ come from the germline V gene. This CDR3 spans 14 amino acids. The CDR3 spells CASSLGQGYYEQYF. CDR3 nucleotide sequence: TGCGCCAGCAGCTTGGGACAGGGGTATTACGAGCAGTACTTC.

The chain joins TRBV6-4 to TRBJ2-1; 7 positions match TRBD2. Losses at the gene ends were 2 bases for V and 10 bases for J; bases not matched to a gene: 11. The CDR3 runs 15 residues. Germline V lookup: CDR1 MRHNA, CDR2 SNTAGT. CDR3 region: CASSDPTSSGGEQFF. The DNA of the CDR3 is TGTGCCAGCAGTGACCCGACTAGCTCCGGAGGCGAGCAGTTCTTC.

This clone occurred a few times. This chain joins TRBV2 and TRBJ2-7; maybe TRBD2 (5 bases). V lost 7 bases and J 3 bases, leaving 10 bases between the germline ends. Germline lookup yields CDR1 SNHLY and CDR2 FYNNEI. The CDR3 sequence is 12 residues long. The CDR3 nucleotides read TGTGCCAGCACCCGGGGTAACTACGAGCAGTACTTC. Its translation is CASTRGNYEQYF. Complete variable domain (other parts from reference TRBV2 and TRBJ2-7): EPEVTQTPSHQVTQMGQEVILRCVPISNHLYFYWYRQILGQKVEFLVSFYNNEISEKSEIFDDQFSVERPDGSNFTLKIRSTKLEDSAMYFCASTRGNYEQYFGPGTRLTVT.

This clone was seen more than once but under ten times. V gene TRBV6-1 combines with J gene TRBJ1-5; 9 bases match TRBD1. V shed 1 base, J shed 6 bases, and the junction held 4 bases outside the gene matches. The length of the CDR3 is 15 residues. CDR1 is MNHNS and CDR2 is SASEGT in the germline V gene. CDR3 bases: TGTGCCAGCAGTGAAGAGACAGGGGGTTTTCAGCCCCAGCATTTT. Translating it yields CASSEETGGFQPQHF.

The V gene is TRBV4-2, the J gene TRBJ1-1; the D gene is possibly TRBD1 (5 bases). V was shortened by 4 bases and J by 1 base, with 13 bases between the two germline ends. The germline V gene encodes CDR1 LGHNA and CDR2 YNFKEQ. The CDR3 loop spans 15 amino acids. The DNA for the CDR3 is TGTGCCAGCAGCCGCGGTGCGGGGGGGAACACTGAAGCTTTCTTT. Residues: CASSRGAGGNTEAFF.